This note documents a single T cell receptor beta chain sequence. Its antigen is not identified. These donors counted as nominally healthy when sampled, but unrecorded immune exposures were likely. This sample was included in a study of cytomegalovirus exposure and HLA in healthy donors. Study-wide results and limits: Rare TCR sequences dominated, though some public TCRs recurred in many donors.

The CDR3 length is 17 residues. Germline values: CDR1 SGHVS, CDR2 FNYEAQ. Trimming took off 5 bases at V and 1 base at J, with 15 bases between the two ends. 60 Vbeta and 13 Jbeta primers were used in PCR. Here immunoSEQ multiplex PCR was the method, and the copy in TCRdb shows in-frame clones only, minus some. The table shows 120,000 to 150,000 clones, with approximately 81% occurring only once. The material sequenced was PBMCs. The clonotype was recovered from a woman aged 40 to 55 in good health and CMV-seropositive. The V gene is TRBV7-6, the J gene TRBJ2-6; D may be TRBD1 (6 bases). The CDR3 DNA reads TGTGCCAGCAGCCCCCACCCTACAGGGTCTGGGGCCAACGTCCTGACTTTC. Translated, it gives CASSPHPTGSGANVLTF.